The rows below give T cell receptor beta chains drawn from one sample of a study of tumor-infiltrating lymphocytes in localized non-small cell lung cancer. Assay used: immunoSEQ multiplex PCR; TCRdb lists only in-frame clones, some missing. The sample contains approximately 24,000 clones, around 62% of which appear only once. Sequenced: lung tumor tissue. The receptor source for this set is a human donor with non-small cell lung cancer. Each CDR3 is given without its conserved first and last residue.

CDR3 protein: ASSAMPGQGDTEAF
V gene: TRBV7-9
J gene: TRBJ1-1

CDR3 protein: ASSLTLLAGEIGEQY
V gene: TRBV19
J gene: TRBJ2-7

CDR3 protein: ASSLNSWGTEAF
V gene: TRBV5-4
J gene: TRBJ1-1

CDR3 protein: ASTQALAGGVTDTQY
V gene: TRBV2
J gene: TRBJ2-3

CDR3 protein: ASSLNSPGKTETQY
V gene: TRBV5-1
J gene: TRBJ2-5

CDR3 protein: ASSLGVSNSGELF
V gene: TRBV5-1
J gene: TRBJ2-2

CDR3 protein: ASRVALQSTDTQY
V gene: TRBV6-5
J gene: TRBJ2-3

CDR3 protein: ASSLFAGLVEQF
V gene: TRBV13
J gene: TRBJ2-1

CDR3 protein: ASSLPGTPTDEQY
V gene: TRBV5-4
J gene: TRBJ2-7

CDR3 protein: ATSGGPYTGELF
V gene: TRBV27
J gene: TRBJ2-2

CDR3 protein: ASSLVATAKY
V gene: TRBV5-5
J gene: TRBJ2-7

CDR3 protein: ASSLSGSGDTQY
V gene: TRBV5-1
J gene: TRBJ2-3